This T cell receptor (beta chain) is from a study of blood T cell repertoires in COVID-19. The length of the CDR3 is 15 residues. V was trimmed by 0 bases and J by 6 bases, leaving 15 bases between them. CDR1 SGHRS and CDR2 YFSETQ come from the germline V gene. Study processing details: Researchers report that nucleated cell counts were estimated from reference gene primer amplification. Some clones are missing from TCRdb's copy, which holds only in-frame ones; the method was immunoSEQ multiplex PCR. From that table come the V and J calls and clone size; the DNA was used to work out D and trimming. The sample yields about 250,000 clones, approximately 84% seen once.

The TCR was taken from a man aged 45-65 years with active or convalescent COVID-19. The rearrangement uses TRBV5-1 and TRBJ1-2; TRBD1 might be the D (6 bases). Sequencing was carried out using peripheral blood. Here the CDR3 reads CASSLDPTGFNGYTF. CDR3 sequence (DNA): TGCGCCAGCAGCTTGGACCCCACAGGGTTCAATGGCTACACCTTC.